Below, 13 T cell receptor beta chains from the same sample are listed, as sequenced in a study of blood T cell repertoires in COVID-19. TCRdb keeps only in-frame clones here, not all; method: immunoSEQ multiplex PCR. The sample contains 130,000 to 150,000 clones, around nine tenths of which appear only once. The sample comprised peripheral blood. The receptor source for this set is a human donor in a cohort sampled during active COVID-19.

The rearrangement links TRBV11-3 to TRBJ2-1, with 9 bases that match TRBD2. There are 17 residues in the CDR3. V lost 5 bases to trimming and J lost 5 bases; unmatched junction nucleotides: 13. Germline V lookup: CDR1 SGHNT, CDR2 YENEEA. CDR3 in DNA: TGTGCCAGCAGCGAGAGCGTAGCGGGAGTTAGGGACAATGAGCAGTTCTTC. Protein: CASSESVAGVRDNEQFF.

The chain uses TRBV30 and TRBJ1-5, with D possibly TRBD1 on 5 matching bases. The V end was cut by 1 base, the J end by 2 bases, with 6 bases between. Germline V gene lookup returns CDR1 GTSNPN and CDR2 SVGIG (reference sequence). This CDR3 spans 13 amino acids. The CDR3 coding sequence is TGTGCCTGGAGTGCACAGGGCAATCAGCCCCAGCATTTT. Translated: CAWSAQGNQPQHF. The whole variable domain, filled in from reference TRBV30 and TRBJ1-5, reads SQTIHQWPATLVQPVGSPLSLECTVEGTSNPNLYWYRQAAGRGLQLLFYSVGIGQISSEVPQNLSASRPQDRQFILSSKKLLLSDSGFYLCAWSAQGNQPQHFGDGTRLSIL.

V usage is TRBV7-3 and J usage is TRBJ2-7; 7 bases map to TRBD2. CDR3 length: 15 amino acids. From germline, CDR1 is SGHTA and CDR2 FQGTGA. V was clipped by 5 bases and J by 7 bases; unmatched bases: 14. The CDR3 here is CASSHAGTTRGEQYF. DNA of the CDR3: TGTGCCAGCAGCCACGCCGGGACTACCCGAGGTGAGCAGTACTTC.

This sequence joins TRBV11-2 and TRBJ1-2; the match to TRBD1 covers 7 bases. V gave up 5 bases and J gave up 4 bases; unmatched junction bases: 7. Germline V gene sequence: CDR1 SGHAT, CDR2 FQNNGV. This CDR3 is built from 14 residues. The CDR3 is CASSTRDSLYGYTF. CDR3 DNA: TGTGCCAGCAGCACCAGGGACAGTCTCTATGGCTACACCTTC.

This clone came up a few times. V gene TRBV13 combines with J gene TRBJ1-3; the D gene is possibly TRBD1 (5 bases). CDR1 PRHDT and CDR2 FYEKMQ come from the germline V gene (reference sequence). The V end was cut by 3 bases, the J end by 0 bases, with 9 bases between. The CDR3 runs to 15 residues. CDR3 in amino acids: CASSFAGRSGNTIYF. The CDR3 DNA reads TGTGCCAGCAGCTTTGCGGGGCGCTCTGGAAACACCATATATTTT.

As regards this clone: Germline is not matched at one junction end, which may reflect a read error. The genes are TRBV7-7 and TRBJ1-1, with D perhaps matching TRBD1 (5 bases). The V gene's germline CDR1 is SSHAT and CDR2 FNYEAQ (reference sequence). There are 13 residues in the CDR3. CDR3 region: CASSPGQNTEAFF. In DNA form, the CDR3 reads TGTGCTAGCAGCCCAGGACAGAACACTGAAGCTTTCTTT.

The gene calls are TRBV18 and TRBJ1-2; possibly TRBD1 for D (6 bases). The CDR3 runs 18 residues. Germline CDR1 KGHSH, CDR2 LQKENI. The V gene lost 1 base and the J gene lost 0 bases, with 18 bases spanning the gap. The chain's CDR3 is CASSPRVLDSSSNYGYTF. CDR3 DNA sequence: TGTGCCAGCTCACCACGAGTTTTGGACAGTTCCTCTAACTATGGCTACACCTTC.

The chain employs TRBV7-2 and TRBJ2-3, with a tentative D call TRBD1 (5 bases). Trimming removed 4 bases at V and 3 bases at J, with 14 bases between. Germline V gene lookup returns CDR1 SGHTA and CDR2 FQGNSA. This CDR3 contains 15 residues. The CDR3 DNA reads TGTGCCAGCAGCTCTAGGGGTTTTGGAACAGATACGCAGTATTTT. As protein: CASSSRGFGTDTQYF.

Written as DNA, the CDR3 is TGTGCCAGCAGCTTATTGGCGGGGACTGTCACAGATACGCAGTATTTT. It codes for CASSLLAGTVTDTQYF. The rearrangement joins TRBV7-9 to TRBJ2-3; tentatively, D is TRBD2 (6 bases). The V gene's germline CDR1 is SEHNR and CDR2 FQNEAQ (reference sequence). This CDR3 region has 16 residues. V lost 2 bases and J lost 2, with 14 bases in between.

The J gene is TRBJ1-6, the V gene TRBV28; D possibly corresponds to TRBD1 (6 bases). The CDR3 extends over 14 amino acids. CDR1 is MDHEN, CDR2 SYDVKM, per germline. Trimming removed 3 bases from V and 11 bases from J, with 14 bases in between. This chain's CDR3 is CASSFGGRQTPLHF. The DNA of the CDR3 is TGTGCCAGCAGTTTCGGGGGGCGGCAAACACCCCTCCACTTT.

J is TRBJ2-1 and V is TRBV5-1; TRBD2 is a possible D gene (6 bases). The V and J ends lost 0 bases and 5 bases respectively, with 15 bases between them. From germline, CDR1 is SGHRS and CDR2 YFSETQ. The CDR3 contains 16 residues. The CDR3: CASSLVLGRGHNEQFF. The CDR3 DNA follows: TGCGCCAGCAGCTTGGTCCTCGGGAGAGGACACAATGAGCAGTTCTTC.

The chain recombines TRBV4-2 with TRBJ2-1, with 8 bases lining up with TRBD2. Losses at the gene ends were 1 base for V and 4 bases for J; bases not matched to a gene: 9. This CDR3 comprises 17 residues. Germline CDR1 is LGHNA and CDR2 is YNFKEQ. For the CDR3, the DNA is TGTGCCAGCAGCCAAGTCCGAAGCGGGAGAGTATACAATGAGCAGTTCTTC. Residues: CASSQVRSGRVYNEQFF.

The chain links TRBV28 to TRBJ2-7, with TRBD2 identical over 10 bases. The junction had 6 bases not matched to a gene; V was cut back by 5 bases and J by 2 bases. CDR1 is MDHEN and CDR2 is SYDVKM in the germline V gene. This CDR3 contains 15 residues. The CDR3 spells CASSPSGSSPYEQYF. CDR3 nucleotide sequence: TGTGCCAGCAGTCCTAGCGGGAGTTCCCCCTACGAGCAGTACTTC.